The present TCR beta chain was sequenced within a study of T cells in Graves' hyperthyroidism and ophthalmopathy. General study results and limits: Model predictions of ophthalmopathy came a median about six months before onset. A model of 13 V-J pairs discriminated ophthalmopathy from stable hyperthyroidism.

TCR beta CDR3 regions were amplified from RNA transcripts. A set of HTBI primers served as the primers for a first-round RT-PCR of the TCR CDR3. TCRdb independently ran MiXCR on the multiplex PCR reads; one entry per CDR3 protein. The data contain hundreds of thousands of distinct CDR3 sequences, roughly 45% of them singletons. Not enrolled were patients with uncontrolled infection, other autoimmune disease, pregnancy or lactation. This clonotype occurred many times. The antigen is undetermined. The CDR3 runs 15 residues. Germline loops: CDR1 SGHTA, CDR2 FQGNSA. Trimming removed 0 bases at V and 4 bases at J, with 10 bases between.

The TCR sequence derives from an adult man with Graves' disease, either hyperthyroidism or ophthalmopathy (not recorded which). V and J are TRBV7-2 and TRBJ1-5; TRBD1 is a possible D gene (6 bases). Sequencing input: peripheral blood or thyroid tissue (not recorded which). The chain's CDR3 is CASSLAGGGNQPQHF. CDR3 coding DNA: TGTGCCAGCAGCTTAGCAGGAGGGGGGAATCAGCCCCAGCATTTT.